The 7 T cell receptor beta chains below were found in one sample sequenced in a study of blood T cell repertoires in COVID-19. Using immunoSEQ multiplex PCR, the repertoire was profiled, and TCRdb retains in-frame clones only, with some absent. The data hold a few hundred thousand clones, with 80% observed a single time. Material for sequencing was PBMCs or T cells enriched from blood (not recorded which). The receptor source for this set is a woman aged 40 to 55 with acute COVID-19.

V gene TRBV7-2 combines with J gene TRBJ1-5; tentatively, D is TRBD1 (5 bases). Germline CDR1 reads SGHTA; CDR2 reads FQGNSA. V lost 5 bases and J lost 1, with 9 bases in between. This CDR3 is 14 amino acids long. The CDR3 DNA reads TGTGCCAGCAGCCCCGACAGCAGCAATCAGCCCCAGCATTTT. This gives the protein CASSPDSSNQPQHF.

This chain joins TRBV9 and TRBJ2-4; D is ambiguous. Germline CDR1 SGDLS, CDR2 YYNGEE. V dropped 0 bases and J dropped 6 bases, with 10 bases sitting between them. The CDR3 totals 14 residues. CDR3 sequence (DNA): TGTGCCAGCAGCGTAGGAGATAGCTTAAACATTCAGTACTTC. Translated, it gives CASSVGDSLNIQYF.

The rearrangement joins TRBV24-1 to TRBJ2-3; D gene uncertain. Germline assignment: CDR1 KGHDR and CDR2 SFDVKD. This CDR3 contains 15 residues. V was trimmed by 0 bases and J by 0 bases, leaving 6 bases between them. The chain's CDR3 is CATSDLGGSTDTQYF. CDR3 DNA: TGTGCCACCAGTGATTTGGGCGGTAGCACAGATACGCAGTATTTT.

The gene calls are TRBV5-1 and TRBJ1-1; maybe TRBD1 (6 bases). The CDR3 is made up of 15 amino acids. The V gene lost 4 bases and the J gene lost 4 bases, with 17 bases spanning the gap. Germline V gene lookup returns CDR1 SGHRS and CDR2 YFSETQ. CDR3 sequence: CASSDNRVRGTEAFF. In DNA, the CDR3 is TGCGCCAGCAGCGACAACAGGGTTAGGGGCACTGAAGCTTTCTTT.

The V gene is TRBV5-4, the J gene TRBJ1-2; 8 positions match TRBD1. The CDR3 spans 15 residues. V shed 3 bases and J 0 bases; nucleotides not matched to a gene: 4. Germline lookup yields CDR1 SGHNT and CDR2 YYREEE (reference sequence). CDR3 nucleotides: TGTGCCAGCAGCTCTACAGGGGGACCTAACTATGGCTACACCTTC. It codes for CASSSTGGPNYGYTF.

The CDR3 reads CASSPTTGANQPQHF. In nucleotides, the CDR3 is TGTGCCAGCAGCCCAACCACAGGGGCCAATCAGCCCCAGCATTTT. J is TRBJ1-5 and V is TRBV5-5; 7 bases map to TRBD1. V dropped 4 bases and J dropped 3; count of bases not matched to a gene: 7. This CDR3 region has 15 residues. The V gene's germline CDR1 is SGHKS and CDR2 YYEKEE (reference sequence).

This clone was seen a handful of times. The V and J genes are TRBV28 and TRBJ1-5; 9 bases line up with TRBD1. The length of the CDR3 is 19 residues. V trimming: 5 bases; J trimming: 0 bases; junction bases outside the gene matches: 14. Germline assignment: CDR1 MDHEN and CDR2 SYDVKM. CDR3 DNA sequence: TGTGCCAGCAGTCCACCCGGGACAGGGTCACTTTATAGCAATCAGCCCCAGCATTTT. Translated: CASSPPGTGSLYSNQPQHF.